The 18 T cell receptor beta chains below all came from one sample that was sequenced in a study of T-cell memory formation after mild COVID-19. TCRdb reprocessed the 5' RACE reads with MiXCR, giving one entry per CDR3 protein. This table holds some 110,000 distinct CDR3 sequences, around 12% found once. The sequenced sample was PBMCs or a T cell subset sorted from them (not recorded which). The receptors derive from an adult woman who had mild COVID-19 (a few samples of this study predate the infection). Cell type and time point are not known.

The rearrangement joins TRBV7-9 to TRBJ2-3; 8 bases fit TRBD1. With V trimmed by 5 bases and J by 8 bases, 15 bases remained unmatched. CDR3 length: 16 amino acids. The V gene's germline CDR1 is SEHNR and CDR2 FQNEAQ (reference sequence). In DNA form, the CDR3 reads TGTGCCAGCAGCGACGGCCGGGACAGGCAAAAGGGTACGCAGTATTTT. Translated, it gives CASSDGRDRQKGTQYF.

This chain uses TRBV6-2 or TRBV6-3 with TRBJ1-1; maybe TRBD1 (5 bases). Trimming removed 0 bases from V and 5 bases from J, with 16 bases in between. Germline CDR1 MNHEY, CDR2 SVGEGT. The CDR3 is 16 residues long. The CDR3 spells CASSYSISRGRTEAFF. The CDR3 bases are TGTGCCAGCAGTTACTCAATTTCGAGGGGAAGGACTGAAGCTTTCTTT.

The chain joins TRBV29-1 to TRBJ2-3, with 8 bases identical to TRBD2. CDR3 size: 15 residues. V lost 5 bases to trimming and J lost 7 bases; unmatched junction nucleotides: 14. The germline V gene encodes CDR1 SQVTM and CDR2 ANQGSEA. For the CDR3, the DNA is TGCAGCGTTCTTTCTACGGGACTAGATTCATATACGCAGTATTTT. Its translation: CSVLSTGLDSYTQYF.

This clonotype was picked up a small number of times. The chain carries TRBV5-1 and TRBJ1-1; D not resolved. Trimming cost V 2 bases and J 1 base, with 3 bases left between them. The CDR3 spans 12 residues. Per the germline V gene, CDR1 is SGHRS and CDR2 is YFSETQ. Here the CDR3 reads CASSFENTEAFF. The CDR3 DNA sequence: TGCGCCAGCAGCTTCGAGAACACTGAAGCTTTCTTT.

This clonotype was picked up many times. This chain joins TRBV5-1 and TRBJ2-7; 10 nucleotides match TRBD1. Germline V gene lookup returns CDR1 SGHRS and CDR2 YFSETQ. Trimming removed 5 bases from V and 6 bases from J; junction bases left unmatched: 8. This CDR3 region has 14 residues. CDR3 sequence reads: CASSTGDRGGEQYF. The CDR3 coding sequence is TGCGCCAGCAGTACGGGGGACAGGGGTGGCGAGCAGTACTTC.

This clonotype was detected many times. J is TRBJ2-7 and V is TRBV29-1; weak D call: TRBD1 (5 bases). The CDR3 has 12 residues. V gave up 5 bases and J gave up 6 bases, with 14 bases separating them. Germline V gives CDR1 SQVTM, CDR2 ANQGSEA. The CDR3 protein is CSVQSGYGEQYF. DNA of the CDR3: TGCAGCGTTCAGTCAGGGTACGGCGAGCAGTACTTC.

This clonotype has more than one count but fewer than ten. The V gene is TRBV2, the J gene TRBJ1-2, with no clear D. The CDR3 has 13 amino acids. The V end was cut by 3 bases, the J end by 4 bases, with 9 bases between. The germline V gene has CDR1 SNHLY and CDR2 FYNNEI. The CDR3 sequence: CASSEDSTYGYTF. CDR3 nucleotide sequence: TGTGCCAGCAGTGAGGATAGTACCTATGGCTACACCTTC.

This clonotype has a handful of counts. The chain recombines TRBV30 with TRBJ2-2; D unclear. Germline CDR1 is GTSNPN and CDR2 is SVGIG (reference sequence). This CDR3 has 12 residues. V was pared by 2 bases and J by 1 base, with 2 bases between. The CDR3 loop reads CAWSMNTGELFF. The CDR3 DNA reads TGTGCCTGGAGTATGAACACCGGGGAGCTGTTTTTT.

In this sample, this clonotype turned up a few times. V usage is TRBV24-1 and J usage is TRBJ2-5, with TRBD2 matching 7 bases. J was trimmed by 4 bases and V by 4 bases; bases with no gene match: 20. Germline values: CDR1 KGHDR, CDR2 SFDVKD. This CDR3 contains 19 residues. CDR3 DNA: TGTGCCACCAGTGACTCCGGTCGCGCGCGGGAGAGGTGGCCAGAGACCCAGTACTTC. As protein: CATSDSGRARERWPETQYF.

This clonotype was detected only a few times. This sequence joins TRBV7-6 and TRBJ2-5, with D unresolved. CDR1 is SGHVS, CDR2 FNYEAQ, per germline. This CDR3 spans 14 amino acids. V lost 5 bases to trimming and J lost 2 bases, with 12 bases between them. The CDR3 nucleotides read TGTGCCAGCAGCCACCGGTTCCCGCAAGAGACCCAGTACTTC. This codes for CASSHRFPQETQYF.

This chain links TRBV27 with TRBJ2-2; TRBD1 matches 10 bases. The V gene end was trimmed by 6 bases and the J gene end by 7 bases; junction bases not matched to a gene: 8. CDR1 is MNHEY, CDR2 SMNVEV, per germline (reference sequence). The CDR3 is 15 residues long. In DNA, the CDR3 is TGTGCCAGCAGCATAGGGACAGGGGCTATCGGGGAGCTGTTTTTT. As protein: CASSIGTGAIGELFF.

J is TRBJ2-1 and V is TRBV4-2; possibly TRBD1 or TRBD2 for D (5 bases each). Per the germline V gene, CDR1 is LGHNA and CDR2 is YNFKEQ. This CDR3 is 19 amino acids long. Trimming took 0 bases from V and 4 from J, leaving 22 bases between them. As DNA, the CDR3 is TGTGCCAGCAGCCAAGATTGGACTCCGCCGGCTGGGGGTTACAATGAGCAGTTCTTC. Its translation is CASSQDWTPPAGGYNEQFF.

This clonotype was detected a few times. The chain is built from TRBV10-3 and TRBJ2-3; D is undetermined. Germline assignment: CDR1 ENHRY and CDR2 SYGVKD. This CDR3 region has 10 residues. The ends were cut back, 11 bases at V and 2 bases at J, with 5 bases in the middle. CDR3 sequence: CALDTDTQYF. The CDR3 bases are TGTGCCTTAGACACAGATACGCAGTATTTT.

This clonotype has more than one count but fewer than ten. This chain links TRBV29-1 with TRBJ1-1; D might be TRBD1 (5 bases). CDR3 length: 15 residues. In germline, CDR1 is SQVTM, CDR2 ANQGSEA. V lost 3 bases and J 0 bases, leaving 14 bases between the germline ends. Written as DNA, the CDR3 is TGCAGCGTTGAGGGGACGGAAGGATTGAACACTGAAGCTTTCTTT. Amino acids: CSVEGTEGLNTEAFF.

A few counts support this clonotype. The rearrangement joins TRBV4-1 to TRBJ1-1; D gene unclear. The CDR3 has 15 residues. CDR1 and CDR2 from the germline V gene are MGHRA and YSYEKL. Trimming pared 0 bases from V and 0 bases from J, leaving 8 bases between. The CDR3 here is CASSQDEVLNTEAFF. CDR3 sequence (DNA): TGCGCCAGCAGCCAAGACGAGGTCCTGAACACTGAAGCTTTCTTT.

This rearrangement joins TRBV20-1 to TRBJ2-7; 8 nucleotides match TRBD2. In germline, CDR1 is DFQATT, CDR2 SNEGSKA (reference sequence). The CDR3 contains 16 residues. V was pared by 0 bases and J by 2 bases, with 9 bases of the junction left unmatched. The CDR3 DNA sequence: TGCAGTGCTAGAGATTTTGCTAGCGGGCATACCTACGAGCAGTACTTC. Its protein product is CSARDFASGHTYEQYF.

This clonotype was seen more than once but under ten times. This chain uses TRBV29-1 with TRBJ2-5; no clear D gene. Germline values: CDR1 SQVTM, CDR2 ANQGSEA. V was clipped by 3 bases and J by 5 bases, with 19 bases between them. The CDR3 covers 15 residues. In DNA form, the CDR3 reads TGCAGCGTTGATACGGGCCAAGAGGATTGGGAGACCCAGTACTTC. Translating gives CSVDTGQEDWETQYF.

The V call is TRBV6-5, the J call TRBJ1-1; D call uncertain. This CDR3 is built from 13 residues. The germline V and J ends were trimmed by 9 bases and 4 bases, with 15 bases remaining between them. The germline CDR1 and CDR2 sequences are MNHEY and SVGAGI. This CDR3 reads CASRGGWSTEAFF. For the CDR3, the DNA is TGTGCCAGTCGGGGTGGTTGGAGCACTGAAGCTTTCTTT.